These 6 T cell receptor beta chains share one sample of origin, sequenced in a study of cytomegalovirus exposure and HLA in healthy donors. It was with 60 Vbeta and 13 Jbeta primers that the PCR ran. Sequencing was performed with immunoSEQ multiplex PCR; in TCRdb, only in-frame clones are kept and a portion is missing. This repertoire shows around 150,000 clones, 70% to 80% found once; its top ten account for 4% to 6%. The sequenced sample was PBMCs. Source of these receptors: a woman aged 45 to 65 in good health and CMV-seronegative.

The chain joins TRBV9 to TRBJ2-5; 11 nucleotides agree with TRBD1. Germline trimming cut 0 bases from V and 5 bases from J; bases unmatched to any gene: 9. The germline V gene encodes CDR1 SGDLS and CDR2 YYNGEE. The CDR3 length is 17 residues. The CDR3 DNA reads as TGTGCCAGCAGCGTAGCGATAGGACAGGGGGCTCTTGAGACCCAGTACTTC. It translates to CASSVAIGQGALETQYF.

The gene calls are TRBV11-2 and TRBJ1-2; D gene ambiguous. V was clipped by 2 bases and J by 1 base, with 17 bases between them. Germline CDR1 reads SGHAT; CDR2 reads FQNNGV. The CDR3 is 17 residues long. DNA for the CDR3: TGTGCCAGCAGCTTATATCCCCCAGAACAGTATAACTATGGCTACACCTTC. Its translation is CASSLYPPEQYNYGYTF. Drawing the rest from reference TRBV11-2 and TRBJ1-2, the complete variable domain is EAGVAQSPRYKIIEKRQSVAFWCNPISGHATLYWYQQILGQGPKLLIQFQNNGVVDDSQLPKDRFSAERLKGVDSTLKIQPAKLEDSAVYLCASSLYPPEQYNYGYTFGSGTRLTVV.

The chain combines TRBV27 with TRBJ2-3; 9 positions agree with TRBD2. The junction had 11 bases not matched to a gene; V was cut back by 4 bases and J by 9 bases. CDR3 length: 15 residues. The germline gives CDR1 MNHEY, CDR2 SMNVEV (reference sequence). CDR3 nucleotide sequence: TGTGCCAGCAGTTCCCTAGCGGGGACGGTAAAGACGCAGTATTTT. The encoded protein is CASSSLAGTVKTQYF.

This clone has just one count. The genes are TRBV5-8 and TRBJ2-5; no clear D gene. The CDR3 is 14 residues long. With 5 bases removed from V and 5 bases from J, the gap between germline ends came to 16 bases. Germline CDR1 SGHTS, CDR2 YDEGEE. CDR3 sequence (DNA): TGTGCCAGCAGAAAAGCTTCTAGATCGGAGACCCAGTACTTC. Encoded protein: CASRKASRSETQYF.

V gene TRBV5-8 combines with J gene TRBJ2-3; 9 bases agree with TRBD2. With V trimmed by 0 bases and J by 1 base, 0 bases remained unmatched. This CDR3 spans 15 amino acids. CDR1 is SGHTS and CDR2 is YDEGEE in the germline V gene. The CDR3 coding sequence is TGTGCCAGCAGCTTGGCTAGCGGGGGCACAGATACGCAGTATTTT. This gives the protein CASSLASGGTDTQYF. The variable domain in full, with the rest retrieved from reference TRBV5-8 and TRBJ2-3, is EAGVTQSPTHLIKTRGQQATLRCSPISGHTSVYWYQQALGLGLQFLLWYDEGEERNRGNFPPRFSGRQFPNYSSELNVNALELEDSALYLCASSLASGGTDTQYFGPGTRLTVL.

This chain links TRBV5-1 with TRBJ2-3; the match to TRBD2 covers 8 bases. The CDR3 loop spans 15 amino acids. The germline V gene encodes CDR1 SGHRS and CDR2 YFSETQ. After removal of 4 bases from V and 4 bases from J, the junction contained 8 bases not matched to a gene. The CDR3 protein is CASSVGGATADTQYF. CDR3 bases: TGCGCCAGCAGCGTCGGGGGGGCCACAGCAGATACGCAGTATTTT.